This T cell receptor (beta chain) stems from a study of Tregs in tolerant kidney transplant recipients. Study-level points and caveats: No direct test of biological reproducibility was done here. Findings come from small patient numbers and require larger validation. Tregs expanded with activated donor B cells seemed most donor-specific.

As concerns this clone: Its antigen is as yet unknown.

The protocol was immunoSEQ multiplex PCR, while the TCRdb copy is restricted to in-frame clones and leaves out a portion. The top ten hold over 3.5% of the sample, which has 75,000 to 100,000 clones, more than 90% seen once. Thawed PBMCs were FACS-sorted into unstimulated CD4+CD25+CD127- regulatory T cells, CD4+CD25- non-regulatory cells, CD4 and CD8 cells. Sequences were obtained from CD8+ T cells from blood. The origin of this receptor is a human donor in good health.

In nucleotides, the CDR3 is TGTGCCAGCAGTTTTGGGCAGGGGGCTAAGACTGAAGCTTTCTTT. This gives the protein CASSFGQGAKTEAFF. The gene calls are TRBV6-5 and TRBJ1-1; 8 bases agree with TRBD1. V gave up 4 bases and J gave up 5 bases; unmatched junction bases: 9. The germline CDR1 and CDR2 sequences are MNHEY and SVGAGI. CDR3 length equals 15 residues.